This entry concerns a single T cell receptor (beta chain). This CDR3 has 18 amino acids. The V and J ends lost 3 bases and 0 bases respectively, with 19 bases between them. From germline, CDR1 is SGHNT and CDR2 YYREEE (reference sequence). The data originate from a study of cytomegalovirus exposure and HLA in healthy donors. PCR used 60 Vbeta primers and 13 Jbeta primers. Profiled with immunoSEQ multiplex PCR; TCRdb holds only in-frame clones, not every one. The sample lists some 170,000 clones; 80% to 90% were seen once. Material for sequencing was PBMCs. J is TRBJ1-3 and V is TRBV5-4; D is possibly TRBD1 (5 bases). This TCR was recovered from a woman aged 18-30 years in good health and CMV-seropositive. CDR3 protein: CASSSDKQARSSGNTIYF. The CDR3 DNA reads as TGTGCCAGCAGCTCCGATAAACAGGCTAGGTCCTCTGGAAACACCATATATTTT.